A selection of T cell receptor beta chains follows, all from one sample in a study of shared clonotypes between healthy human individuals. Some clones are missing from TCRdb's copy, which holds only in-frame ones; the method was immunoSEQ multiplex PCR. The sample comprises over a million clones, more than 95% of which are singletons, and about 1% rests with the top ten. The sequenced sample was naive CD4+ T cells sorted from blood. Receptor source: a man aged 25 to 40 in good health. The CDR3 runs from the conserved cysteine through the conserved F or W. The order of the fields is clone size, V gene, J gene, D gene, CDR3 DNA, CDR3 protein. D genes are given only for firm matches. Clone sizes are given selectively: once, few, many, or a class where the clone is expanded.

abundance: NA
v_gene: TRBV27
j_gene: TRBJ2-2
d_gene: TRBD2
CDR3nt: TGTGCCAGCAGTTTATTAGGATTAGCGGGTTACACCGGGGAGCTGTTTTTT
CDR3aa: CASSLLGLAGYTGELFF

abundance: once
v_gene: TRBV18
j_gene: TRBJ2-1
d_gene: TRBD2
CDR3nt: TGTGCCAGCTCACCAGAACTAGCGGAAAACAATGAGCAGTTCTTC
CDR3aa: CASSPELAENNEQFF

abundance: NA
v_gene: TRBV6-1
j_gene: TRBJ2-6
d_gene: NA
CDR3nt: TGTGCCAGCAACTTAGTTAGGGCTGGGGCCAACGTCCTGACTTTC
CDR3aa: CASNLVRAGANVLTF

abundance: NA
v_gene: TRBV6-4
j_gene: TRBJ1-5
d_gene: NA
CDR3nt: TGTGCCAGCAGTGACCCGGACAAATCGAATCAGCCCCAGCATTTT
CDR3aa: CASSDPDKSNQPQHF

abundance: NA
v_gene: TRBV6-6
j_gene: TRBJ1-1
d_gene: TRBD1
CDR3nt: TGTGCCAGCAGTTACTCTCACAGGGGCTTAGAAGCTTTCTTT
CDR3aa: CASSYSHRGLEAFF

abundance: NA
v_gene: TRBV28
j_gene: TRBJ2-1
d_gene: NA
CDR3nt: TGTGCCACCACCCCCCGGGGCCCCTACAATGAGCAGTTCTTC
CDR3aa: CATTPRGPYNEQFF

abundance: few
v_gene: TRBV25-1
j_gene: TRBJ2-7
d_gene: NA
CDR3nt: TGTGCCAGCACCGGGACTTACGAGCAGTACTTC
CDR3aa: CASTGTYEQYF

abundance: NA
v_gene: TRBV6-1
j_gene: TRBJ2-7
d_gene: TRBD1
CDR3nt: TGTGCCAGCAGCAGGGGACAGGGCCCGACCTACGAGCAGTACTTC
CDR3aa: CASSRGQGPTYEQYF

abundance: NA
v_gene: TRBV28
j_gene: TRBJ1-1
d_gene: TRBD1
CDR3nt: TGTGCCAGCAGATGGACAGGGGCCGAAGCTTTCTTT
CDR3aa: CASRWTGAEAFF

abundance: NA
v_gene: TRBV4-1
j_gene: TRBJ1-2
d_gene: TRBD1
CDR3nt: TGCGCCAGCAGCCAAATCCCTCCCGGGACAGTCTATGGCTACACCTTC
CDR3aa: CASSQIPPGTVYGYTF

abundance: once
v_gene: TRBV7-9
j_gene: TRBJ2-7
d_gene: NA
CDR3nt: TGTGCCAGCAGCTTAGCTTGGGGCGTCGAGCAGTACTTC
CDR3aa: CASSLAWGVEQYF

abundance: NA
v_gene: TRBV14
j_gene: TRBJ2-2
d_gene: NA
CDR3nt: TGTGCCAGCAGCCAGAGGGGAGGCGGGGAGCTGTTTTTT
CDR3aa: CASSQRGGGELFF

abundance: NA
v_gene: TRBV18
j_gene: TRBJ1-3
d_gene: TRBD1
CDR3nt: TGTGCCAGCTCATTGGGACAGGCGAACTCTGGAAACACCATATATTTT
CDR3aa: CASSLGQANSGNTIYF

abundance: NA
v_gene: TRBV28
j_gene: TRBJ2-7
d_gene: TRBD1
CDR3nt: TGTGCCAGCAGCTCGGGGACAGGGGGTAGCGAGCAGTACTTC
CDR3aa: CASSSGTGGSEQYF

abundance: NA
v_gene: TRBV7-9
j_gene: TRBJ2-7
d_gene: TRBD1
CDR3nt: TGTGCCAGCAGCCCACCACGACGACAGGGGTACGCCTACGAGCAGTACTTC
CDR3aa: CASSPPRRQGYAYEQYF

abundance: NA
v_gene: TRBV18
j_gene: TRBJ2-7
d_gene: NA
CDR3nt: TGTGCCAGCTCACCAAATTCTCTGGACGAGCAGTACTTC
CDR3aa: CASSPNSLDEQYF

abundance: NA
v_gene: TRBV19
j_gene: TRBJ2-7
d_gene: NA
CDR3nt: TGTGCCAGTAGTACCGGGGGCCCCTACGAGCAGTACTTC
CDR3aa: CASSTGGPYEQYF

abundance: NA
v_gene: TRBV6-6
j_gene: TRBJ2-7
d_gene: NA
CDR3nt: TGTGCCAGCAGTTATGGCAGGGAATCCGAGCAGTACTTC
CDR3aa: CASSYGRESEQYF

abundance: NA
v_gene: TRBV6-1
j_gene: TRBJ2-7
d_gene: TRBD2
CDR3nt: TGTGCCAGCAGTGAACAGGGACTAGCGGGAACCTACGAGCAGTACTTC
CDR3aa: CASSEQGLAGTYEQYF

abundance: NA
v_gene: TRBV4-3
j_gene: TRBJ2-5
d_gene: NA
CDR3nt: TGCGCCAGCAGCCAAGATTACGGCAGAAAAGAGACCCAGTACTTC
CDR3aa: CASSQDYGRKETQYF

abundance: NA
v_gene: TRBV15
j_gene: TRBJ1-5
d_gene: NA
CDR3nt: TGTGCCACCGCGACAGGACAGATTAGCAATCAGCCCCAGCATTTT
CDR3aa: CATATGQISNQPQHF

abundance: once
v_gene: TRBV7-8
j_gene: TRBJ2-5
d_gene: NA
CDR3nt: TGTGCCAGCAGCCCTCAACCGGGAAGAGAGACCCAGTACTTC
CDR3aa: CASSPQPGRETQYF

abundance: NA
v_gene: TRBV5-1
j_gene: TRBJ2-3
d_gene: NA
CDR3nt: TGCGCCAGCAGCTTGGATTCCCGCCAGGTGCCAGATACGCAGTATTTT
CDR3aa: CASSLDSRQVPDTQYF

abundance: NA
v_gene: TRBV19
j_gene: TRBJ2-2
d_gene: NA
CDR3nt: TGTGCCAGTAGGCAGGACGGGTTTAACACCGGGGAGCTGTTTTTT
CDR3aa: CASRQDGFNTGELFF

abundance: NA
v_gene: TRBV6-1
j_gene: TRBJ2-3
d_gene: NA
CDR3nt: TGTGCCAGCAGGGAAGGACAGCTCAATACGCAGTATTTT
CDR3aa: CASREGQLNTQYF

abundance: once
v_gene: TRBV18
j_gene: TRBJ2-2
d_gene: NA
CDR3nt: TGTGCCAGCTCACCTCGAGGGGACCCTACCGGGGAGCTGTTTTTT
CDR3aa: CASSPRGDPTGELFF

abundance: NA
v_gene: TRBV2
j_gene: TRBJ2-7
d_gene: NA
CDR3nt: TGTGCCAGCAGTGAACTGGGGACAATCACCCACGAGCAGTACTTC
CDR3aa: CASSELGTITHEQYF

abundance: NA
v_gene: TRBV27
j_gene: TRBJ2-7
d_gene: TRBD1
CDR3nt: TGTGCCAGCAGTCCGCTGGGACAGGACTCCTACGAGCAGTACTTC
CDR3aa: CASSPLGQDSYEQYF

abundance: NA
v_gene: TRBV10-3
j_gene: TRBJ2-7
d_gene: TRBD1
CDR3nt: TGTGCCATCAGGGTTACAGGGGATAGGGACGAGCAGTACTTC
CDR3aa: CAIRVTGDRDEQYF

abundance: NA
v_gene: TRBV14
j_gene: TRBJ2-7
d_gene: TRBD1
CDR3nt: TGTGCCAGCAGCCACTGGCAGGGGGCGGGGGAGCAGTACTTC
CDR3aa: CASSHWQGAGEQYF

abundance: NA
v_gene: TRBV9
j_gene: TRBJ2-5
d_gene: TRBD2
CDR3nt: TGTGCCAGCAGCCCGGGACTAGCGGGAGGGCCGCGAGAGACCCAGTACTTC
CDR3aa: CASSPGLAGGPRETQYF

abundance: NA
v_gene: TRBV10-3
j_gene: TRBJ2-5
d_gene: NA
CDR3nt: TGTGCCATCAGTACTCGACAGGCTCAAGAGACCCAGTACTTC
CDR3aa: CAISTRQAQETQYF

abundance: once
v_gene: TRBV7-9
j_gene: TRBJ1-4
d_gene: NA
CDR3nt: TGTGCCAGCAGCGCCGTTGCGCAGGGAGGTGAAAAACTGTTTTTT
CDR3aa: CASSAVAQGGEKLFF

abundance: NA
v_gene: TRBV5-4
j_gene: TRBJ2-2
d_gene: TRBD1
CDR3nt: TGTGCCAGCTCCGGGACAGGGCACGGGGAGCTGTTTTTT
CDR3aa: CASSGTGHGELFF

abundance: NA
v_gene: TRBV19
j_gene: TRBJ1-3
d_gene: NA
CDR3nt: TGTGCCAGTAGCGGCACAGGGAATTCTGGAAACACCATATATTTT
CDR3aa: CASSGTGNSGNTIYF

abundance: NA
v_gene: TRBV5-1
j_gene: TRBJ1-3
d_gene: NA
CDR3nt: TGCGCCAGCAGCTTGGACGTTAACTCTGGAAACACCATATATTTT
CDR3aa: CASSLDVNSGNTIYF

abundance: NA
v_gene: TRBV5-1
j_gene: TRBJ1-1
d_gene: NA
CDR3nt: TGCGCCAGCAGCTTGCGGACATCGAACACTGAAGCTTTCTTT
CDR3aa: CASSLRTSNTEAFF

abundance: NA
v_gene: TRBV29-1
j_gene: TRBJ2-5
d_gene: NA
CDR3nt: TGCAGCGTTGAAGGTCCCCTCATGGAGACCCAGTACTTC
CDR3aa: CSVEGPLMETQYF

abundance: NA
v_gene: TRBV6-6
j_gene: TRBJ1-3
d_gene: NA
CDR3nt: TGTGCCAGCAGTTACGGAGGTGGTGGAAACACCATATATTTT
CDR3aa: CASSYGGGGNTIYF

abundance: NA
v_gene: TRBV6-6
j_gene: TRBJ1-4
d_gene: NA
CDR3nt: TGTGCCAGCAGTCTAAGGTGGGCGGAGGAAAAACTGTTTTTT
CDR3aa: CASSLRWAEEKLFF

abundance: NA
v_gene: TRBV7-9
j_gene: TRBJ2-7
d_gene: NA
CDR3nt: TGTGCCAGCAGTCGACTAGTCTCTGACTACGAGCAGTACTTC
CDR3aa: CASSRLVSDYEQYF

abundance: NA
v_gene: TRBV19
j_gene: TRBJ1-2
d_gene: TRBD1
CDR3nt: TGTGCCAGTAGTACCCACACAGGGGGCTATGGCTACACCTTC
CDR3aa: CASSTHTGGYGYTF

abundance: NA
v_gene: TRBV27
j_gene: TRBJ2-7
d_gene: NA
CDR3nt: TGTGCCAGCAGTAACCTCGGGACCGCGGGCGAGCAGTACTTC
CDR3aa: CASSNLGTAGEQYF

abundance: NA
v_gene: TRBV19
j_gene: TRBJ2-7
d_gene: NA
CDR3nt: TGTGCCAGTAGTATAGGAGACCCTCGCACCTACGAGCAGTACTTC
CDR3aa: CASSIGDPRTYEQYF

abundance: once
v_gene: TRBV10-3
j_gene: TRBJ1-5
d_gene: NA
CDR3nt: TGTGCCATCCGTGAGGGACTCCTCCTCAATCAGCCCCAGCATTTT
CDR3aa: CAIREGLLLNQPQHF

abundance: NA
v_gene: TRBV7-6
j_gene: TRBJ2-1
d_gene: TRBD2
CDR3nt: TGTGCCAGCAGCTTAGATATGGGGTCGTCAACTAGCGGGAATTCCTACAATGAGCAGTTCTTC
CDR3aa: CASSLDMGSSTSGNSYNEQFF

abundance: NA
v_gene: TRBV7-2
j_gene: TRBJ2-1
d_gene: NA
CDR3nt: TGTGCCAGCAGCTTGCTGATCCTTTCGCGAAACAATGAGCAGTTCTTC
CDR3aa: CASSLLILSRNNEQFF

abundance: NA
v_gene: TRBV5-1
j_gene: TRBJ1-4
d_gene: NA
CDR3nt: TGCGCCAGCAGCTTCAAACTTAGTGAAAAACTGTTTTTT
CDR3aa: CASSFKLSEKLFF

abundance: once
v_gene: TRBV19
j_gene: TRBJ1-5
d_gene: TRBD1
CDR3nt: TGTGCCAGTAGTGTACGGACAGGGACGAATGCTCAGCCCCAGCATTTT
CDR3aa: CASSVRTGTNAQPQHF

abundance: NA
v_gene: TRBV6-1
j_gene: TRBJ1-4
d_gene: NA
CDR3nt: TGTGCCACGTCGGGACTAGGGAATGAAAAACTGTTTTTT
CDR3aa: CATSGLGNEKLFF

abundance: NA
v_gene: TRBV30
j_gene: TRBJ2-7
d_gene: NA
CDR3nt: TGTGCCTGGAGTGTGGGGGGTCACGAGCAGTACTTC
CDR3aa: CAWSVGGHEQYF

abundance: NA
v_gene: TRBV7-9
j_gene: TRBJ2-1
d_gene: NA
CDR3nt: TGTGCCAGCAGCTTACTCTCCAATGAGCAGTTCTTC
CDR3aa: CASSLLSNEQFF

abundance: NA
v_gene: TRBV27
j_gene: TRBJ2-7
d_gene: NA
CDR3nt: TGTGCCAGCAGTTTCGTCCGGTACCCCAAGGCCTACGAGCAGTACTTC
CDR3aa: CASSFVRYPKAYEQYF

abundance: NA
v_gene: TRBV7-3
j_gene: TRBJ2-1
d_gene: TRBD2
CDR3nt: TGTGCCAGCGGATTAGCGGGAGTCAACAATGAGCAGTTCTTC
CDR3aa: CASGLAGVNNEQFF

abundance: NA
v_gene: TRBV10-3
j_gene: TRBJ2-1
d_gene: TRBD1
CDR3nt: TGTGCCTCAGGGGGAGAGAGGTCTAGTGGTTACAATGAGCAGTTCTTC
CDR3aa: CASGGERSSGYNEQFF

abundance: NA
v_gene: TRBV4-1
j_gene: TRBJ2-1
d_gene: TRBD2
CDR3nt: TGCGCCAGCAGCCCATACTGGACTAGCGATGAGCAGTTCTTC
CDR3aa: CASSPYWTSDEQFF

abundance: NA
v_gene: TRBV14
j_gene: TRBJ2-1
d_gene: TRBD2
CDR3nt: TGTGCCAGCAGCCAAGGACCCTCTAGCGGGAGCTGGTTTTATGAGCAGTTCTTC
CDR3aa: CASSQGPSSGSWFYEQFF

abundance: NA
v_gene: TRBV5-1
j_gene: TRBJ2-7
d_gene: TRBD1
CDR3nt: TGCGCCAGCAGCTGGACCGAGGACAGGTTTTTCTACGAGCAGTACTTC
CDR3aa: CASSWTEDRFFYEQYF

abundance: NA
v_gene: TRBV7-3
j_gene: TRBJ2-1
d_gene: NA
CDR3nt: TGTGCCAGCAGCGGCACCCCGAGCTCCTACAATGAGCAGTTCTTC
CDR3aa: CASSGTPSSYNEQFF

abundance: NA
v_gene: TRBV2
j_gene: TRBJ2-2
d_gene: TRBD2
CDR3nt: TGTGCCAGCACCGCACTAGCGGGGGGCACCGGGGAGCTGTTTTTT
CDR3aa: CASTALAGGTGELFF